The 22 T cell receptor beta chains given below trace back to one sample, sequenced in a study of T cells in Graves' hyperthyroidism and ophthalmopathy. Regions amplified from RNA transcripts were the TCR beta CDR3 regions. Initially, a first-round RT-PCR of the TCR CDR3 employed the HTBI primer set. TCRdb re-analysed the multiplex PCR reads in MiXCR, keeping a single row per CDR3 protein. The repertoire has about 640,000 distinct CDR3 sequences, just under 45% of them found once; the top ten carry less than 8.5%. The specimen was peripheral blood or thyroid tissue (not recorded which). Every receptor here comes from an adult man with Graves' disease, either hyperthyroidism or ophthalmopathy (not recorded which).

This clonotype showed up just a few times. The chain joins TRBV2 to TRBJ1-1; D call uncertain. The length of the CDR3 is 16 residues. Trimming removed 3 bases at V and 5 bases at J, with 19 bases between. Germline lookup yields CDR1 SNHLY and CDR2 FYNNEI. The CDR3 DNA sequence: TGTGCCAGCAGTGACGAAGGGTGGGCCCGGTTGACTGAAGCTTTCTTT. It translates to CASSDEGWARLTEAFF.

The chain couples TRBV7-9 to TRBJ1-4; no definite D call. Per the germline V gene, CDR1 is SEHNR and CDR2 is FQNEAQ (reference sequence). The CDR3 runs to 15 residues. Deletions cut 2 bases from V and 8 bases from J, with 15 bases between. CDR3 in DNA: TGTGCCAGCAGCTTATTAGAGGAAGTAGGGGAAAAACTGTTTTTT. Translation gives CASSLLEEVGEKLFF.

The V gene is TRBV3-1, the J gene TRBJ1-4; D remains unclear. The CDR3 is 14 residues long. Trimming pared 0 bases from V and 8 bases from J, leaving 10 bases between. Germline V gene sequence: CDR1 LGHDT, CDR2 YNNKEL (reference sequence). CDR3 residues: CASSQDRRAEKLFF. The CDR3 DNA reads as TGTGCCAGCAGCCAAGATCGTCGGGCAGAAAAACTGTTTTTT.

This clonotype occurred a few times. This chain joins TRBV19 and TRBJ1-5; D is unclear. CDR3 length: 15 amino acids. Germline CDR1 reads LNHDA; CDR2 reads SQIVND (reference sequence). V gave up 3 bases and J gave up 2 bases, with 11 bases separating them. In DNA form, the CDR3 reads TGTGCCAGTAGTATGCGGCAGGCCCGCAATCAGCCCCAGCATTTT. The encoded protein is CASSMRQARNQPQHF.

In its sample, this clonotype was seen many times. The chain uses TRBV10-3 and TRBJ1-1, with 8 bases that match TRBD1. The CDR3 totals 15 residues. Germline trimming cut 4 bases from V and 1 base from J; bases unmatched to any gene: 5. CDR1 ENHRY and CDR2 SYGVKD come from the germline V gene. CDR3 residues: CAISGTDRANTEAFF. In DNA, the CDR3 is TGTGCCATCAGTGGAACGGACAGGGCGAACACTGAAGCTTTCTTT.

This clonotype was detected a few times. This chain joins TRBV2 and TRBJ1-4; no clear D gene. The CDR3 totals 17 residues. V was trimmed by 2 bases and J by 0 bases, leaving 13 bases between them. Germline V gene lookup returns CDR1 SNHLY and CDR2 FYNNEI. The CDR3 here is CASSEIEDGPTNEKLFF. The DNA for the CDR3 is TGTGCCAGCAGTGAAATAGAGGACGGACCAACTAATGAAAAACTGTTTTTT.

This chain uses TRBV9 with TRBJ1-4, with D possibly being TRBD1 (5 bases). CDR1 is SGDLS and CDR2 is YYNGEE in the germline V gene. Between the trimmed V and J ends, which lost 4 bases and 7 bases, there was a span of 14 bases. This CDR3 contains 14 residues. The CDR3 DNA reads as TGTGCCAGCAGCCGGGGGGTCGCGACTGAAAAACTGTTTTTT. Its protein is CASSRGVATEKLFF.

Remarks on this clonotype: The junction departs from the called germline gene at one end, perhaps through a read error. The genes are TRBV20-1 and TRBJ1-6; TRBD1 aligns across 7 bases. The germline V gene encodes CDR1 DFQATT and CDR2 SNEGSKA (reference sequence). CDR3 length: 15 amino acids. The CDR3 DNA sequence: TGCAGAGCTAGAGTCATAGGGGGCAGAAATTCACCCCTCCACTTT. It translates to CRARVIGGRNSPLHF.

This clonotype appeared many times. The rearrangement joins TRBV7-9 to TRBJ1-4, with a possible D match to TRBD1 (6 bases). The CDR3 has 14 residues. Between the trimmed V and J ends, which lost 4 bases and 5 bases, there was a span of 11 bases. In germline, CDR1 is SEHNR, CDR2 FQNEAQ (reference sequence). The CDR3 here is CASSSTGSNEKLFF. The CDR3 nucleotides are TGTGCCAGCAGCTCCACAGGGTCGAATGAAAAACTGTTTTTT.

This chain uses TRBV13 with TRBJ1-2, with a weak D call TRBD1 (6 bases). The CDR3 is 16 residues long. Germline V CDR1 and CDR2: PRHDT, FYEKMQ (reference sequence). V lost 0 bases and J 3 bases, leaving 14 bases between the germline ends. CDR3 sequence: CASSLGRGRTDYGYTF. The CDR3 region has the DNA TGTGCCAGCAGCTTAGGCAGGGGCCGGACTGACTATGGCTACACCTTC.

This clonotype was seen a handful of times. This CDR3 is CASSLEDRVDEKLFF. DNA for the CDR3: TGTGCCAGCAGCTTAGAGGACAGGGTCGATGAAAAACTGTTTTTT. The chain is built from TRBV7-9 and TRBJ1-4, with 8 bases lining up with TRBD1. Germline trimming cut 1 base from V and 6 bases from J; bases unmatched to any gene: 4. Germline V gives CDR1 SEHNR, CDR2 FQNEAQ (reference sequence). This CDR3 has 15 amino acids.

The genes are TRBV20-1 and TRBJ2-5; 10 nucleotides match TRBD2. Germline lookup yields CDR1 DFQATT and CDR2 SNEGSKA (reference sequence). The trim removed 1 base at V and 5 bases at J, leaving 7 bases unmatched. This CDR3 is 15 amino acids long. The CDR3 loop reads CSARVPSGGAETQYF. DNA of the CDR3: TGCAGTGCTAGAGTTCCCAGCGGGGGGGCTGAGACCCAGTACTTC.

The chain is built from TRBV29-1 and TRBJ1-6, with D possibly matching TRBD1 (5 bases). Germline V gene lookup returns CDR1 SQVTM and CDR2 ANQGSEA. This CDR3 contains 13 residues. V lost 7 bases to trimming and J lost 7 bases, with 14 bases between them. The CDR3 DNA is TGCAGCGGCGGGACCGCTACCAATTCACCCCTCCACTTT. This sequence encodes CSGGTATNSPLHF.

V gene TRBV5-6 combines with J gene TRBJ2-2; possibly TRBD2 for D (7 bases). This CDR3 has 16 residues. The germline V and J ends were trimmed by 2 bases and 5 bases, with 16 bases remaining between them. Germline CDR1 SGHDT, CDR2 YYEEEE. The CDR3: CASSFPTGGGTGELFF. CDR3 DNA: TGTGCCAGCAGCTTCCCCACGGGGGGCGGTACCGGGGAGCTGTTTTTT. Full variable domain (rest looked up from reference TRBV5-6 and TRBJ2-2): DAGVTQSPTHLIKTRGQQVTLRCSPKSGHDTVSWYQQALGQGPQFIFQYYEEEERQRGNFPDRFSGHQFPNYSSELNVNALLLGDSALYLCASSFPTGGGTGELFFGEGSRLTVL.

This clonotype was seen a handful of times. This chain joins TRBV7-9 and TRBJ1-2, with 10 bases matching TRBD1. With 5 bases clipped from V and 8 bases from J, the junction kept 14 bases outside the gene matches. The CDR3 contains 16 residues. Germline-derived CDR1 and CDR2 are SEHNR and FQNEAQ (reference sequence). The CDR3 DNA reads TGTGCCAGCAGCGTGGAGTATCCGGGACAGGGGTCAGGCTACACCTTC. Translation gives CASSVEYPGQGSGYTF. The whole variable domain, filled in from reference TRBV7-9 and TRBJ1-2, reads DTGVSQNPRHKITKRGQNVTFRCDPISEHNRLYWYRQTLGQGPEFLTYFQNEAQLEKSRLLSDRFSAERPKGSFSTLEIQRTEQGDSAMYLCASSVEYPGQGSGYTFGSGTRLTVV.

As for this clonotype: Given the absence of the conserved phenylalanine or tryptophan at the CDR3 end, a read error is likely. The V gene is TRBV7-2, the J gene TRBJ1-1; the D is unclear. V lost 4 bases to trimming and J lost 4 bases, with 13 bases between them. Germline CDR1 SGHTA, CDR2 FQGNSA. The CDR3 runs 14 residues. CDR3 sequence reads: CASSSPPGRTEAFL. The CDR3 DNA reads as TGTGCCAGCAGCTCACCTCCGGGTCGCACTGAAGCTTTCCTT.

This chain uses TRBV29-1 with TRBJ1-2, with D hard to call. V lost 4 bases and J lost 7, with 10 bases in between. The length of the CDR3 is 11 residues. Germline CDR1 and CDR2: SQVTM and ANQGSEA. CDR3 sequence reads: CSVVSGSGYTF. The CDR3 region has the DNA TGCAGCGTTGTCTCGGGCAGTGGCTACACCTTC. Full variable domain (rest looked up from reference TRBV29-1 and TRBJ1-2): SAVISQKPSRDICQRGTSLTIQCQVDSQVTMMFWYRQQPGQSLTLIATANQGSEATYESGFVIDKFPISRPNLTFSTLTVSNMSPEDSSIYLCSVVSGSGYTFGSGTRLTVV.

Of note for this clonotype: Just one base apart from a much larger clone, this may be a read error. V gene TRBV2 combines with J gene TRBJ2-5; D may be TRBD2 (6 bases). Germline CDR1 is SNHLY and CDR2 is FYNNEI. Trimming pared 6 bases from V and 7 bases from J, leaving 18 bases between. This CDR3 spans 14 amino acids. The DNA of the CDR3 is TGTGCCAGCAGCGGAAGCCCTAGGGGAGGGACCCAGTACTTC. Encoded protein: CASSGSPRGGTQYF.

As for this clonotype: The junction departs from germline at one end; a sequencing error may be responsible. The gene calls are TRBV10-2 and TRBJ1-6; D perhaps matches TRBD1 (6 bases). The V gene's germline CDR1 is WSHSY and CDR2 SAAADI. This CDR3 comprises 13 residues. In nucleotides, the CDR3 is TGCGCCAGCAAGGGGGGGGAGAATTTACCCCTCCACTTT. It codes for CASKGGENLPLHF.

This clonotype was counted at least ten times. A much larger clone differs by one base, so this may be a read error. The V and J genes are TRBV7-9 and TRBJ1-5; D gene ambiguous. This CDR3 is 12 amino acids long. The germline V and J ends were trimmed by 3 bases and 3 bases, with 3 bases remaining between them. Germline assignment: CDR1 SEHNR and CDR2 FQNEAQ (reference sequence). The CDR3 spells CASSFINQPQHF. The CDR3 region has the DNA TGTGCCAGCAGCTTCATCAATCAGCCCCAGCATTTT.

The rearrangement joins TRBV7-6 to TRBJ2-2, with 11 bases identical to TRBD1. V was pared by 9 bases and J by 6 bases, with 6 bases of the junction left unmatched. This CDR3 has 14 residues. Germline lookup yields CDR1 SGHVS and CDR2 FNYEAQ. The CDR3 loop reads CASRTGGMAGELFF. DNA for the CDR3: TGTGCCAGTCGGACAGGGGGCATGGCCGGGGAGCTGTTTTTT.

This clonotype has more than one count but fewer than ten. The chain employs TRBV7-9 and TRBJ2-5, with 8 bases matching TRBD2. CDR1 and CDR2 (germline): SEHNR, FQNEAQ (reference sequence). The CDR3 runs to 15 residues. V shed 0 bases, J shed 2 bases, and the junction held 2 bases outside the gene matches. The CDR3 nucleotides read TGTGCCAGCAGCTTAGCTAGACTAGCGCAAGAGACCCAGTACTTC. Its translation is CASSLARLAQETQYF.